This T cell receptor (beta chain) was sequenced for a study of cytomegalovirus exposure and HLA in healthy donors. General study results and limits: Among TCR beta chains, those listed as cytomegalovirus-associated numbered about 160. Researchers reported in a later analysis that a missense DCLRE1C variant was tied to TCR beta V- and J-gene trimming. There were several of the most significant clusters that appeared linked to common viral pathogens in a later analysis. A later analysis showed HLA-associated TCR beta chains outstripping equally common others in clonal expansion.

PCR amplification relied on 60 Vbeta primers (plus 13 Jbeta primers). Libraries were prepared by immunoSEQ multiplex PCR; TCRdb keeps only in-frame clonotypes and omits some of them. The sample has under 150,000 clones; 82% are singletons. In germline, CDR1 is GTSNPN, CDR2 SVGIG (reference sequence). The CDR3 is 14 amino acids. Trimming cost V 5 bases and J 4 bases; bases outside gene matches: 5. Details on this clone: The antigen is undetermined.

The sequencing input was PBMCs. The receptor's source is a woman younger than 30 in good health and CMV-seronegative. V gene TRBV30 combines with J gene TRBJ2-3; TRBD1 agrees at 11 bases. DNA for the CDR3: TGTGCCTGGGACCGGACAGGGGGCGCAGATACGCAGTATTTT. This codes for CAWDRTGGADTQYF.